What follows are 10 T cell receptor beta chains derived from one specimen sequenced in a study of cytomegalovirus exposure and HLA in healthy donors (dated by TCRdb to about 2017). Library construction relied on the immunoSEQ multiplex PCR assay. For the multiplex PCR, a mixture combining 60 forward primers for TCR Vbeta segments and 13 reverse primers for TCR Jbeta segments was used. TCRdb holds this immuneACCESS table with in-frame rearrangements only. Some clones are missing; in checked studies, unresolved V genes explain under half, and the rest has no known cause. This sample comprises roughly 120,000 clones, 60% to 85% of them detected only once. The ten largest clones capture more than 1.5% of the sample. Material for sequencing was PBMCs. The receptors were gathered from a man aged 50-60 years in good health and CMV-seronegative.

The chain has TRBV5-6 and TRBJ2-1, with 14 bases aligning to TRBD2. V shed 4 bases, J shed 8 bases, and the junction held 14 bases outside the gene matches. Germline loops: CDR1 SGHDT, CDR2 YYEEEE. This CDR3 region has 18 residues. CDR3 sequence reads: CASSPMGIGLAGGDEQFF. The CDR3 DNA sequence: TGTGCCAGCAGCCCAATGGGCATCGGACTAGCGGGGGGCGATGAGCAGTTCTTC.

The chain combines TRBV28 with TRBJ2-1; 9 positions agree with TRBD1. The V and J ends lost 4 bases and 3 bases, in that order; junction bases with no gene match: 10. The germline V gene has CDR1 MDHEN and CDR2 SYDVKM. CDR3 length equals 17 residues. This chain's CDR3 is CASSSSTGTGHYNEQFF. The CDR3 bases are TGTGCCAGCAGTTCATCAACCGGGACAGGGCACTACAATGAGCAGTTCTTC.

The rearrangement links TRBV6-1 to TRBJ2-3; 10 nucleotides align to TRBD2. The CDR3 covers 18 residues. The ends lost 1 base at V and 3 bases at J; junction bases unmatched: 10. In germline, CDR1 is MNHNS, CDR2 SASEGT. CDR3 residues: CASSEVFQRGGLTDTQYF. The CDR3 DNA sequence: TGTGCCAGCAGTGAAGTGTTCCAGCGGGGGGGCCTTACAGATACGCAGTATTTT.

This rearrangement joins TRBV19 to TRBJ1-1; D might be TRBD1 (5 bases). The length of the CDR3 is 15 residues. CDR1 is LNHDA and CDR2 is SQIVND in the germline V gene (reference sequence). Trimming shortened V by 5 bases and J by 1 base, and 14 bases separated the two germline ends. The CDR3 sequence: CASSARGGENTEAFF. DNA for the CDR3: TGTGCCAGTAGTGCCCGGGGAGGGGAGAACACTGAAGCTTTCTTT. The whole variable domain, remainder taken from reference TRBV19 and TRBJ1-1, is DGGITQSPKYLFRKEGQNVTLSCEQNLNHDAMYWYRQDPGQGLRLIYYSQIVNDFQKGDIAEGYSVSREKKESFPLTVTSAQKNPTAFYLCASSARGGENTEAFFGQGTRLTVV.

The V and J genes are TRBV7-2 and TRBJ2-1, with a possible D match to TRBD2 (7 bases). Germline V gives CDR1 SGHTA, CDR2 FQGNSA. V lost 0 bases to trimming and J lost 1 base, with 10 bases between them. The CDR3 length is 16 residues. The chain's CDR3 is CASSLARGPSYNEQFF. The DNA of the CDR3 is TGTGCCAGCAGCTTAGCGCGGGGGCCTTCCTACAATGAGCAGTTCTTC.

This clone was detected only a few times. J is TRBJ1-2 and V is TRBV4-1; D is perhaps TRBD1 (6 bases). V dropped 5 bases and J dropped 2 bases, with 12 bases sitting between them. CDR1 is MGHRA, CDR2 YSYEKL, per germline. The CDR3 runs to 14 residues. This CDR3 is CASSTPDRNYGYTF. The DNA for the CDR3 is TGCGCCAGCAGCACGCCGGACAGAAACTATGGCTACACCTTC.

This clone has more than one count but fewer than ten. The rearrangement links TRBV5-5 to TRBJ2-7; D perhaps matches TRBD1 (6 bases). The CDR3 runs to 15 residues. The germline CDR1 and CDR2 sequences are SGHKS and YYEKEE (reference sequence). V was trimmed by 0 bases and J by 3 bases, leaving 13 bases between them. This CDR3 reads CASSLVGGSNYEQYV. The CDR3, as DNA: TGTGCCAGCAGCTTGGTTGGGGGCTCAAACTACGAGCAGTACGTC.

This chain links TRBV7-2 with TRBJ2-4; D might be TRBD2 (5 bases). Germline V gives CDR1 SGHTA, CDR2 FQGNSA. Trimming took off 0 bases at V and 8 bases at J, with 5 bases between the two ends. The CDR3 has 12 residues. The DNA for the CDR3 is TGTGCCAGCAGCTTAGCGAGGGACATTCAGTACTTC. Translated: CASSLARDIQYF.

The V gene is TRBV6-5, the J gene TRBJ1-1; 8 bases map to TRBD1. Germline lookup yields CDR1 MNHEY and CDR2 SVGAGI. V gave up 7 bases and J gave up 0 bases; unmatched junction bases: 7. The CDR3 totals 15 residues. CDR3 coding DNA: TGTGCCAGCATTCCAGGGGGCTCCATGAACACTGAAGCTTTCTTT. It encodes CASIPGGSMNTEAFF.

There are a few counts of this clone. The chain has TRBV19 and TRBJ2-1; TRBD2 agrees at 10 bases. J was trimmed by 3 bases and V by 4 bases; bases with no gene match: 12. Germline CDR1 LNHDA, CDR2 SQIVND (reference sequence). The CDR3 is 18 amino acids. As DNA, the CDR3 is TGTGCCAGTAGTACTCCCTACACTAGCGGGGCCTTCTACAATGAGCAGTTCTTC. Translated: CASSTPYTSGAFYNEQFF.